The 8 T cell receptor beta chains reported below all come from one sample, sequenced in a study of tissue T cells after allogeneic stem cell transplantation. Using immunoSEQ multiplex PCR, the repertoire was profiled, and TCRdb retains in-frame clones only, with some absent. The table has several hundred clones, about 50% seen once; the top ten hold roughly 45%. The time point here: mouse harvest day 14 after allogeneic transplant. Each mouse received 10^7 T-cell-depleted marrow cells plus 10^6 splenic CD5+ T cells by tail vein. Sequenced sample: spleen. The receptors derive from a female BALB/c mouse given C57BL/6 T cells with graft-versus-host disease after an allogeneic hematopoietic cell transplant.

About this clone: Mouse gene names and germline throughout. The read ends 1 residue early relative to the CDR3; the germline J gene fills the gap. The chain is built from TRBV16 and TRBJ2-4; no reliable D call. The CDR3 sequence is 13 residues long. Trimming left V 0 bases short and J 2 bases short, with 3 bases between. Germline CDR1 reads SGHSA; CDR2 reads FRNQAP. This chain's CDR3 is CASSLDNQNTLYF. CDR3 DNA, as far as it was read: TGTGCAAGCAGCTTAGACAATCAAAACACCTTGTAC. Variable domain in full (rest from reference TRBV16 and TRBJ2-4): NAGVIQTPRHKVTGKGQEATLWCEPISGHSAVFWYRQTIVQGLEFLTYFRNQAPIDDSGMPKERFSAQMPNQSHSTLKIQSTQPQDSAVYLCASSLDNQNTLYFGAGTRLSVL.

In the case of this clone: Any gene name here is a mouse gene name. The read gets to within 1 residue of the CDR3 end, and the germline J gene fills in the rest. The chain uses TRBV12-1 and TRBJ1-3, with a tentative D call TRBD1 (5 bases). V was clipped by 0 bases and J by 0 bases, with 8 bases between them. Looked up from germline, CDR1 is SGHSN and CDR2 is HYEKVE. The length of the CDR3 is 15 residues. CDR3: CASSLFRDSGNTLYF. CDR3 DNA, as far as it was read: TGTGCCAGCTCTCTCTTCAGGGATTCTGGAAATACGCTCTAT.

Details on this clone: Any gene name here is a mouse gene name. The CDR3 extends 1 residue past the end of the read, so its final part is completed from the germline J gene. The chain carries TRBV23 and TRBJ1-6; the listed D gene, TRBD1, was not tested against the DNA. TRBJ1-6 is marked as an open reading frame, function uncertain. Germline CDR1 KGHTA, CDR2 FQNQQP. This CDR3 comprises 15 residues. The CDR3 sequence is CSSSPQGAGNSPLYF. Incomplete CDR3 DNA: TGCTCCAGCAGTCCCCAGGGGGCGGGAAATTCGCCCCTCTAC.

The table lists this clone with a count of one. Any gene name here is a mouse gene name. The read stops 1 residue short of the end of the CDR3; the missing end is completed from the germline J gene. The V call is TRBV31, the J call TRBJ2-7; perhaps TRBD2 as D (6 bases). Germline CDR1 is GKSSPN and CDR2 is SITVG. Trimming shortened V by 0 bases and J by 4 bases, and 10 bases separated the two germline ends. The CDR3 sequence is 13 residues long. The CDR3 bases that were read are TGTGCCTGGAGTCTACCTGGGACTTATGAACAGTAC. Its translation: CAWSLPGTYEQY. The CDR3 in full is CAWSLPGTYEQYF. The whole variable domain, filled in from reference TRBV31 and TRBJ2-7, reads AQTIHQWPVAEIKAVGSPLSLGCTIKGKSSPNLYWYWQATGGTLQQLFYSITVGQVESVVQLNLSASRPKDDQFILSTEKLLLSHSGFYLCAWSLPGTYEQYFGPGTRLTVL.

Note on this clone: Germline and genes here are mouse. The read ends 1 residue before the CDR3 terminus; that terminus is restored from the germline J gene. The chain uses TRBV15 and TRBJ2-7, with a weak D call TRBD1 (6 bases). V was shortened by 3 bases and J by 7 bases, with 13 bases between the two germline ends. Germline-derived CDR1 and CDR2 are SGHND and FRSKSL. This CDR3 has 13 residues. The CDR3: CASSLGTPLEQYF. CDR3 DNA, as far as it was read: TGTGCCAGCAGTTTGGGGACACCTCTAGAACAGTAC.

Worth noting for this clone: The gene symbols are mouse symbols. The CDR3 end falls 1 residue outside the read, so it is completed with the germline J gene. The chain links TRBV16 to TRBJ1-1; 7 bases are a match to TRBD1. V dropped 5 bases and J dropped 0; count of bases not matched to a gene: 6. Germline-derived CDR1 and CDR2 are SGHSA and FRNQAP. This CDR3 is built from 15 residues. CDR3 amino acids: CASSPPGTANTEVFF. The covered CDR3 bases are TGTGCAAGCAGCCCTCCCGGGACAGCAAACACAGAAGTCTTC.

Points on this clone: The gene names given are mouse names. The missing CDR3 end, 1 residue past where the read stops, is filled in from the germline J gene. The chain combines TRBV2 with TRBJ2-7; 9 bases are a match to TRBD2. The CDR3 is 16 amino acids. CDR1 LGHNA and CDR2 YSYQKL come from the germline V gene. V lost 0 bases and J lost 5; bases outside the gene matches: 8. The CDR3 reads CASSQERSWGGNEQYF. The CDR3 DNA, read in part, is TGTGCCAGCAGCCAAGAGAGGTCCTGGGGGGGGAATGAACAGTAC.

Turning to this clone: Here the gene names and germline are mouse. From the germline J gene comes the end of the CDR3, since the read stops 1 residue before it. V usage is TRBV13-3 and J usage is TRBJ1-3; 10 positions match TRBD1. The J segment lost 0 bases and the V segment lost 4 bases, leaving 1 base of the junction unmatched. The CDR3 is 15 residues long. Germline loops: CDR1 NNHDY, CDR2 SYVADS. CDR3 bases read: TGTGCCAGCAGTCGGGACAGGGGTTCTGGAAATACGCTCTAT. The encoded protein is CASSRDRGSGNTLY. The complete CDR3 protein is CASSRDRGSGNTLYF.